The rows below give T cell receptor beta chains drawn from one sample of a study of technical replicates of blood from a handful of donors. The repertoire was sequenced with immunoSEQ multiplex PCR; TCRdb's copy has only in-frame clones and lacks some. The sample has 50,000 or so clones, about 93% seen once; the top ten hold approximately 4%. Sequencing input: PBMCs. The receptor source for this set is a human donor in good health. Some clones in this sample may be carry-over from other donors' samples. Each CDR3 is given with its conserved first and last residue. Clone size appears in some rows only: once, few, many, or a class for an expanded clone.

size,V,length,CDR3
NA,TRBV7-2,17,CASSPRTGTNINYGYTF
NA,TRBV4-1,14,CASSYSSANYEQYF
NA,TRBV9,14,CASSVDGFSYEQYF
NA,TRBV29-1,13,CSGGPLGSYGYTF
NA,TRBV5-1,15,CASSLDAGSPGELFF
NA,TRBV18,14,CASSPDYSGNTIYF
NA,TRBV2,13,CASCPDRGQPQHF
NA,TRBV7-9,16,CASSLESGGAYNEQFF
NA,TRBV7-3,15,CASSQRATHYNEQFF
NA,TRBV4-1,13,CASSSSDRVVAFF
once,TRBV2,15,CASSANRGGNEKLFF
NA,TRBV7-6,15,CASSRTGLAAETQYF
NA,TRBV5-1,17,CASSLTRTGGESYGYTF
NA,TRBV20-1,10,CSADGDEQFF
NA,TRBV11-2,13,CASSQGQYYEQYF
NA,TRBV27,13,CASRLAGGIEQFF
NA,TRBV7-9,16,CASSLILTADSYEQYF
NA,TRBV15,17,CATSRDFPGGSGNTIYF
NA,TRBV4-1,13,CASSQERGTVQHF
NA,TRBV19,14,CASTPQQTGNTIYF
NA,TRBV15,12,CATSRETGVAFF
NA,TRBV4-2,15,CASSQEEGGTGELFF
NA,TRBV6-1,13,CASSEQGDQPQHF
NA,TRBV7-9,15,CASSNGQGGNSPLHF
NA,TRBV11-2,17,CASSLYGQGGSTGELFF
NA,TRBV19,15,CASSMMGRGNSPLHF
NA,TRBV20-1,11,CSARRGYEQYF
NA,TRBV6-5,14,CASSSGDRTGELFF
NA,TRBV9,16,CASSVGVGGKGETQYF
NA,TRBV7-9,15,CASSSSDSTNEKLFF
once,TRBV12-5,15,CASGGDRLNTGELFF
once,TRBV15,15,CATSRERGAMYGYTF
NA,TRBV5-1,20,CASSLGISKGREFSSYEQYF
NA,TRBV30,16,CAWERGGSGWGTEAFF
NA,TRBV7-9,13,CASSSRGGNTIYF
NA,TRBV25-1,14,CASSADSLNTEAFF
once,TRBV13,13,CASSSGQIYEQYF
NA,TRBV2,14,CASSETAMNTEAFF
NA,TRBV5-1,16,CASRRGTGDSNQPQHF
NA,TRBV7-9,15,CASSPTSGSYNEQFF
few,TRBV2,14,CASSGGQGEYEQYF
NA,TRBV5-1,17,CASSAVRTGGEGGELFF
NA,TRBV7-2,12,CASSLDGETQYF
NA,TRBV7-2,15,CASSLVTRERETQYF
NA,TRBV27,14,CASSFSSNSYEQYF
NA,TRBV4-2,15,CASSQELSSPQGQYF
NA,TRBV5-1,16,CASSRSVAGGGDTQYF
NA,TRBV7-9,17,CASLSGKGLAAGGELFF
NA,TRBV7-9,15,CASRPLAGGADTQYF
NA,TRBV7-2,15,CASSLLRGQGYEQYF
NA,TRBV19,16,CASSTPGRWGNQPQHF
NA,TRBV18,16,CASSPAAGREVETQYF
NA,TRBV5-1,13,CASSLQGTDTQYF
NA,TRBV7-3,14,CASSFGQMNTEAFF
NA,TRBV2,14,CASSAGRGGYGYTF
NA,TRBV5-1,14,CASSLGTNSNEQFF
once,TRBV6-1,13,CAGSDILSYEQYF